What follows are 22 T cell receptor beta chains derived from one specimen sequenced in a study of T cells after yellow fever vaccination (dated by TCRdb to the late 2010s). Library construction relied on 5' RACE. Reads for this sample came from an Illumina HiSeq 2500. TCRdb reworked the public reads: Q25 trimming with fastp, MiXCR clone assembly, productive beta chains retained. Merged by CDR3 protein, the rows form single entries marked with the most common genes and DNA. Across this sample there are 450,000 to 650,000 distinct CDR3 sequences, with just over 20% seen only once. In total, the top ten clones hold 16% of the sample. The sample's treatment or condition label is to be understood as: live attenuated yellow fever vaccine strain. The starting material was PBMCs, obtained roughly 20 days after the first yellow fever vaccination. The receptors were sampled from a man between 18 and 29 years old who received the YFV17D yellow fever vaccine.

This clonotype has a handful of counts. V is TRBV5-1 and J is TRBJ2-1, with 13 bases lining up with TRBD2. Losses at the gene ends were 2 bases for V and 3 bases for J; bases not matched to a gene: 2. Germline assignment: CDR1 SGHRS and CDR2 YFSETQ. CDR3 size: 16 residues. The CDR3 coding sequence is TGCGCCAGCAGCTTCGGACTAGCGGGGGACTACAATGAGCAGTTCTTC. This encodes CASSFGLAGDYNEQFF.

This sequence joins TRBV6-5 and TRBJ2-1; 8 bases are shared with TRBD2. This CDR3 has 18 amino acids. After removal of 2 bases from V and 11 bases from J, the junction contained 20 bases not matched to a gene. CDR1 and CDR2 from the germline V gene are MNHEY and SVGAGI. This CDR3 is CASSYHPLAGGDFSKQFF. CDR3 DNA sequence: TGTGCCAGCAGTTACCATCCCCTGGCGGGGGGCGATTTCTCTAAGCAGTTCTTC.

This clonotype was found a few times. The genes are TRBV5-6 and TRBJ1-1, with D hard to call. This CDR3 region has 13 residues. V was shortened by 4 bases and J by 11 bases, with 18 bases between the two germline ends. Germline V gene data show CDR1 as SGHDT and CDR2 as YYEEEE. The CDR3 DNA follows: TGTGCCAGCAGCCCGGGAGCGGCCTTGGAGGCTTTCTTT. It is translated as CASSPGAALEAFF.

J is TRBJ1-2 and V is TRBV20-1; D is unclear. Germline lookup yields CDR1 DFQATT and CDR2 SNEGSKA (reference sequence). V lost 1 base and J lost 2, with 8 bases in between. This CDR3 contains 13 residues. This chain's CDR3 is CSARVGGNYGYTF. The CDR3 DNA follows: TGCAGTGCTAGAGTAGGCGGGAACTATGGCTACACCTTC.

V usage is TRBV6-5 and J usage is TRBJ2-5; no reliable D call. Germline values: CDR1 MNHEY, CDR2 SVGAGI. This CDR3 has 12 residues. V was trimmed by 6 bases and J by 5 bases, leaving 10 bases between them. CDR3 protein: CASSPMGETQYF. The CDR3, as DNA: TGTGCCAGCAGCCCTATGGGGGAGACCCAGTACTTC.

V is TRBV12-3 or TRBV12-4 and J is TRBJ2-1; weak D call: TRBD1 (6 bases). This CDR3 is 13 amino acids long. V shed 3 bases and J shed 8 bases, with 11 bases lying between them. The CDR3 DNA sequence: TGTGCCAGCAGTTTTAGGGGGAAGGATGAGCAGTTCTTC. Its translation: CASSFRGKDEQFF.

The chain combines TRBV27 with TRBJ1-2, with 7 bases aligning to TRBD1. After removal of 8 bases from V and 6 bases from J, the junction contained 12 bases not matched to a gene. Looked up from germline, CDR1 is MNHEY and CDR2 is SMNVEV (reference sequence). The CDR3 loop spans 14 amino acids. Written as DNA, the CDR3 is TGTGCCAGCTCTCGGGACAGCTCGCTTCATGGCTACACCTTC. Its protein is CASSRDSSLHGYTF.

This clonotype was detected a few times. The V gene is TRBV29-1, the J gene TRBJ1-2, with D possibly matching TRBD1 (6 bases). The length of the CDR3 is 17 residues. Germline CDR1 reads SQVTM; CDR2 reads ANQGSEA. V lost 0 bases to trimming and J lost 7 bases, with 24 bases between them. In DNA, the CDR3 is TGCAGCGTTGAAGATCGATTCCGGAGGGGGGAGATGGGTGGCTACACCTTC. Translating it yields CSVEDRFRRGEMGGYTF.

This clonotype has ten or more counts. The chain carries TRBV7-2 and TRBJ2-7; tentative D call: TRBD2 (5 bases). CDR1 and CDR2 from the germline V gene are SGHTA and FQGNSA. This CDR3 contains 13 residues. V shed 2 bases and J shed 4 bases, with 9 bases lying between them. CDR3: CASSLSGRYEQYV. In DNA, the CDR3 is TGTGCCAGCAGCTTAAGCGGTCGGTACGAGCAGTACGTC.

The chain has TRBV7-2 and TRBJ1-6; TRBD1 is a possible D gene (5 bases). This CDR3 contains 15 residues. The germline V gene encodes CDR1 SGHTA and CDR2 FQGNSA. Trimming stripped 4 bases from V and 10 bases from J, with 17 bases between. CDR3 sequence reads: CASSSQGRAGSPLHF. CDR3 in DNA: TGTGCCAGCAGCTCTCAGGGCAGGGCAGGGTCACCCCTCCACTTT.

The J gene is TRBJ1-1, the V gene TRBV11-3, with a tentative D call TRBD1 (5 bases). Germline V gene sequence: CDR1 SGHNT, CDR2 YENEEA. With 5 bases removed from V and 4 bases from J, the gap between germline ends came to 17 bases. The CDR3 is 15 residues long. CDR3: CASSPGAGLPTEAFF. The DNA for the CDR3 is TGTGCCAGCAGCCCGGGCGCAGGGTTACCCACTGAAGCTTTCTTT.

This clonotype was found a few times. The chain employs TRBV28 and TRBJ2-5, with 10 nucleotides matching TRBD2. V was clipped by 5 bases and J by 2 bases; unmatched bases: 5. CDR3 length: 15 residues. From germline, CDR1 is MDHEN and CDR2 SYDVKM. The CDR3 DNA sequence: TGTGCCAGCAGTCCGCAGCGGGGGGGACAAGAGACCCAGTACTTC. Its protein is CASSPQRGGQETQYF.

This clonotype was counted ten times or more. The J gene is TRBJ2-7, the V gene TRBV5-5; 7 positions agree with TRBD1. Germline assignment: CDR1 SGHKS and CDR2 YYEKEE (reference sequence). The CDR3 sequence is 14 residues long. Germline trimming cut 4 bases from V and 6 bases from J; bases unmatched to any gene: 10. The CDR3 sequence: CASSRSPGGSEQYV. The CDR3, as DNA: TGTGCCAGCAGCCGGTCCCCAGGGGGTTCCGAGCAGTACGTC.

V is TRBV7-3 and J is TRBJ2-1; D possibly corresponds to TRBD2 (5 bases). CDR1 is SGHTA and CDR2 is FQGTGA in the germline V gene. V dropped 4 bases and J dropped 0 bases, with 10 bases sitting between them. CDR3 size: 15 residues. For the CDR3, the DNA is TGTGCCAGCAGCTCGGACTCCCTCTCCTACAATGAGCAGTTCTTC. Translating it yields CASSSDSLSYNEQFF. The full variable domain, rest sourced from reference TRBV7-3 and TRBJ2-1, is GAGVSQTPSNKVTEKGKYVELRCDPISGHTALYWYRQSLGQGPEFLIYFQGTGAADDSGLPNDRFFAVRPEGSVSTLKIQRTERGDSAVYLCASSSDSLSYNEQFFGPGTRLTVL.

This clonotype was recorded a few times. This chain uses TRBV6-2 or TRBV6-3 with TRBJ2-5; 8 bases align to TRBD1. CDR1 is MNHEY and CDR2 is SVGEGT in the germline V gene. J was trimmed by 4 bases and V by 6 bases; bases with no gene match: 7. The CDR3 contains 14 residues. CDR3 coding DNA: TGTGCCAGCAGCCCGGACAGGGTACGAGAGACCCAGTACTTC. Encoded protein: CASSPDRVRETQYF.

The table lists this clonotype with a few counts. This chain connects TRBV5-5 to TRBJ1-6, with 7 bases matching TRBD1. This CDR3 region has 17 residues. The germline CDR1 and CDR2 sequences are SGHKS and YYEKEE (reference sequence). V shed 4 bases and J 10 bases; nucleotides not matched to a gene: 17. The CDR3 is CASSLGLNDRARSPLHF. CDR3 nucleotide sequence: TGTGCCAGCAGCCTGGGTTTAAACGACAGGGCCAGATCACCCCTCCACTTT.

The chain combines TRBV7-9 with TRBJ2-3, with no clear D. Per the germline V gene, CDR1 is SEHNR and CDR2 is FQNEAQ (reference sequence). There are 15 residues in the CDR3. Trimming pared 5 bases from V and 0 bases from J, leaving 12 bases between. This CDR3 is CASSPHSTSTDTQYF. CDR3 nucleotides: TGTGCCAGCAGCCCCCATAGTACTAGCACAGATACGCAGTATTTT.

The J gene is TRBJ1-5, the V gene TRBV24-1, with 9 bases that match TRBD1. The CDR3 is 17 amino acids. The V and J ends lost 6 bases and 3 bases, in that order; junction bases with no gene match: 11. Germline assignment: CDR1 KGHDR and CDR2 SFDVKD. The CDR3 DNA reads TGTGCCACCAGTCCTCGGGGGACAGGGATTTTCAATCAGCCCCAGCATTTT. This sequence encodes CATSPRGTGIFNQPQHF.

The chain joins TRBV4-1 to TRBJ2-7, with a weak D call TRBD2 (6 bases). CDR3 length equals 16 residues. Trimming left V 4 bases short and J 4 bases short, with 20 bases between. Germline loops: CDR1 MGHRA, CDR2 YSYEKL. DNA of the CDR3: TGCGCCAGCAGCCCGCACCTGATCAGGGCGGGGTACGAGCAGTACTTC. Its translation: CASSPHLIRAGYEQYF.

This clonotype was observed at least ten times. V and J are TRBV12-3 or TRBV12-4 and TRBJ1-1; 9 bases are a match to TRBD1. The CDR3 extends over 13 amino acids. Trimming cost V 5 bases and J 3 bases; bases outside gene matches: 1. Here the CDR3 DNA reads TGTGCCAGCAGTCGGACAGGGGACACTGAAGCTTTCTTT. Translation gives CASSRTGDTEAFF.

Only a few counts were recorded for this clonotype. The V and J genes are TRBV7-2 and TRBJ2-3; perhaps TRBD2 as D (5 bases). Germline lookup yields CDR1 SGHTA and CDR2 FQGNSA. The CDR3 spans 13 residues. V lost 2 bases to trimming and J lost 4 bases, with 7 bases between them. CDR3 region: CASSLNGADTQYF. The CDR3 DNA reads TGTGCCAGCAGCTTAAACGGGGCAGATACGCAGTATTTT.

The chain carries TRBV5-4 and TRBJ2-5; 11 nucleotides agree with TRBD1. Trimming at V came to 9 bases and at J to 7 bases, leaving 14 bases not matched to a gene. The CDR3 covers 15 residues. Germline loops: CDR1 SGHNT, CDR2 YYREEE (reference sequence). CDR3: CAISPGQGVSGTQYF. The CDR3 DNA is TGTGCCATTTCACCGGGACAGGGGGTCTCCGGGACCCAGTACTTC.